This entry concerns a single T cell receptor (beta chain). The antigen is not known. The study sampled blood at baseline, cycle 4 day 1, and cycle 7 day 1. This CDR3 region has 13 residues. The V and J ends lost 7 bases and 6 bases respectively, with 16 bases between them. CDR1 PRHDT and CDR2 FYEKMQ come from the germline V gene (reference sequence). The source of the sample is a study of OX40 agonist ivuxolimab in advanced cancers. About the study: Of the patients, three showed partial responses, one with hepatocellular carcinoma and two with cutaneous melanoma. Study conclusions and caveats: Averaging showed that CD8+ T cells had more expanded clones than CD4+ did.

Only in-frame clones appear in the TCRdb table, and some are missing; sequencing was by immunoSEQ multiplex PCR. The sample consists of 39,000 or so clones, around 89% of them appearing once. The sequence was obtained from an adult with an advanced solid tumor such as melanoma, head and neck, liver or kidney cancer. Sequenced here: CD4+ or CD8+ T cells sorted from blood, sampled in a trial of the OX40 agonist ivuxolimab. This rearrangement joins TRBV13 to TRBJ2-7; D may be TRBD2 (5 bases). The CDR3 sequence: CASTLRGIGEQYF. Here the CDR3 DNA reads TGTGCCAGCACCCTACGGGGAATCGGCGAGCAGTACTTC.